Below, 12 T cell receptor beta chains from the same sample are listed, as sequenced in a study of OX40 agonist ivuxolimab in advanced cancers. TCRdb keeps only in-frame clones here, not all; method: immunoSEQ multiplex PCR. The repertoire holds roughly 26,000 clones, with 85% as singletons. Sequenced here: CD4+ or CD8+ T cells sorted from blood, sampled in a trial of the OX40 agonist ivuxolimab. The source of these receptors is an adult with an advanced solid tumor such as melanoma, head and neck, liver or kidney cancer.

The chain has TRBV19 and TRBJ2-3; D is unresolved. The CDR3 extends over 12 amino acids. V lost 5 bases and J lost 6, with 9 bases in between. CDR1 is LNHDA and CDR2 is SQIVND in the germline V gene (reference sequence). CDR3 amino acids: CASSPFRDTQYF. In DNA form, the CDR3 reads TGTGCCAGTAGTCCTTTTCGGGATACGCAGTATTTT.

CDR3 in DNA: TGTGCCAGCAGCGTGAGGGGACTAGCGATAGAGACCCAGTACTTC. It codes for CASSVRGLAIETQYF. The chain couples TRBV9 to TRBJ2-5; 10 positions agree with TRBD2. This CDR3 comprises 15 residues. The V segment lost 2 bases and the J segment 4 bases; nucleotides outside the gene matches: 5. Germline CDR1 SGDLS, CDR2 YYNGEE.

Only one count was recorded for this clone. The chain joins TRBV2 to TRBJ2-7; tentatively, D is TRBD1 (5 bases). This CDR3 contains 13 residues. V lost 7 bases and J 6 bases, leaving 16 bases between the germline ends. Germline lookup yields CDR1 SNHLY and CDR2 FYNNEI. The CDR3 DNA is TGTGCCAGCAACGGCGCCAGGGAATCCGAGCAGTACTTC. It is translated as CASNGARESEQYF. Based on the CDR3 plus reference TRBV2 and TRBJ2-7, the full variable domain is EPEVTQTPSHQVTQMGQEVILRCVPISNHLYFYWYRQILGQKVEFLVSFYNNEISEKSEIFDDQFSVERPDGSNFTLKIRSTKLEDSAMYFCASNGARESEQYFGPGTRLTVT.

CDR3 region: CASSVEGRSSYEQYF. The CDR3 nucleotides are TGTGCCAGCAGCGTAGAGGGGCGGAGCTCCTACGAGCAGTACTTC. The chain is built from TRBV9 and TRBJ2-7; D perhaps matches TRBD1 (5 bases). The CDR3 totals 15 residues. The germline gives CDR1 SGDLS, CDR2 YYNGEE. Trimming pared 0 bases from V and 0 bases from J, leaving 10 bases between.

The chain uses TRBV6-5 and TRBJ1-2; D perhaps matches TRBD1 (5 bases). V was trimmed by 5 bases and J by 3 bases, leaving 10 bases between them. The CDR3 is made up of 13 amino acids. The germline V gene has CDR1 MNHEY and CDR2 SVGAGI. Here the CDR3 reads CASSRDGYYGYTF. DNA for the CDR3: TGTGCCAGCAGTAGGGACGGATACTATGGCTACACCTTC.

The chain is built from TRBV19 and TRBJ2-2, with D tentatively TRBD1 (6 bases). Germline loops: CDR1 LNHDA, CDR2 SQIVND (reference sequence). Deletions cut 6 bases from V and 5 bases from J, with 19 bases between. The CDR3 runs to 16 residues. CDR3 nucleotides: TGTGCCAGTAGCAATCCGGGACAAGGGTGGACCGGGGAGCTGTTTTTT. Its protein is CASSNPGQGWTGELFF.

This chain uses TRBV7-2 with TRBJ1-2; D is uncertain. Trimming removed 5 bases at V and 5 bases at J, with 12 bases between. Germline loops: CDR1 SGHTA, CDR2 FQGNSA. CDR3 length equals 13 residues. CDR3 in DNA: TGTGCCAGCAGCCTACCCCGCGGATATGGCTACACCTTC. Residues: CASSLPRGYGYTF. The full variable domain, with the rest looked up from reference TRBV7-2 and TRBJ1-2, is GAGVSQSPSNKVTEKGKDVELRCDPISGHTALYWYRQSLGQGLEFLIYFQGNSAPDKSGLPSDRFSAERTGGSVSTLTIQRTQQEDSAVYLCASSLPRGYGYTFGSGTRLTVV.

The genes are TRBV27 and TRBJ2-1; tentative D call: TRBD2 (6 bases). In germline, CDR1 is MNHEY, CDR2 SMNVEV (reference sequence). This CDR3 comprises 14 residues. V lost 6 bases, J lost 9 bases, and 18 bases lay in between. The CDR3 region has the DNA TGTGCCAGCAGCGCCGCGGGGCCCGTAGGTGAGCAGTTCTTC. Its protein product is CASSAAGPVGEQFF.

The rearrangement links TRBV4-2 to TRBJ1-2; no definite D call. From germline, CDR1 is LGHNA and CDR2 YNFKEQ. V lost 9 bases and J lost 8, with 22 bases in between. The CDR3 loop spans 14 amino acids. CDR3 nucleotide sequence: TGTGCCAGTAGCACGACGAGGGCTACTGGGGGCTACACCTTC. It is translated as CASSTTRATGGYTF.

V is TRBV5-4 and J is TRBJ2-7; the D is unclear. CDR3 length equals 16 residues. V was pared by 4 bases and J by 3 bases, with 20 bases between. Germline V gives CDR1 SGHNT, CDR2 YYREEE (reference sequence). This CDR3 is CASSDTTTPIIYEQYF. DNA of the CDR3: TGTGCCAGCAGCGATACGACGACACCCATAATCTACGAGCAGTACTTC.

V is TRBV27 and J is TRBJ2-3; unclear D gene. Per the germline V gene, CDR1 is MNHEY and CDR2 is SMNVEV (reference sequence). This CDR3 comprises 13 residues. V lost 3 bases, J lost 6 bases, and 10 bases lay in between. The CDR3 is CASSFQDGDTQYF. The CDR3 DNA follows: TGTGCCAGCAGTTTTCAGGACGGCGATACGCAGTATTTT.

This clone came up a few times. This CDR3 reads CASSVEGGGIGEQFF. Written as DNA, the CDR3 is TGTGCCAGCAGTGTAGAGGGAGGAGGAATTGGTGAGCAGTTCTTC. The J gene is TRBJ2-1, the V gene TRBV6-4; D possibly corresponds to TRBD2 (6 bases). The CDR3 runs to 15 residues. Trimming pared 4 bases from V and 9 bases from J, leaving 19 bases between. Germline loops: CDR1 MRHNA, CDR2 SNTAGT.